The rows below give T cell receptor beta chains drawn from one sample of a study of cytomegalovirus exposure and HLA in healthy donors. Libraries were prepared by immunoSEQ multiplex PCR; TCRdb keeps only in-frame clonotypes and omits some of them. There are approximately 220,000 clones in the sample; approximately 88% occur only once, and 0.71% lies in the top ten. Material: PBMCs. The source is a boy aged 2 to 10 in good health and CMV-seronegative. CDR3s include the opening cysteine and the closing phenylalanine or tryptophan. A D gene is named only where the DNA matches it firmly. Only some rows state a clone size, as once, few, many or a class for expanded clones.

TRBD2	.	TRBJ2-7	TRBV27	TGTGCCAGCAGTTTTCCGGGGGGGTACGAGCAGTACTTC	CASSFPGGYEQYF
.	.	TRBJ1-1	TRBV9	TGTGCCAGCAGCGTAGTAGGGGACACTGAAGCTTTCTTT	CASSVVGDTEAFF
.	.	TRBJ2-7	TRBV5-8	TGTGCCAGCAGCTTGGCTGGGACTCTTGCCTACGAGCAGTACTTC	CASSLAGTLAYEQYF
.	.	TRBJ2-2	TRBV6-5	TGTGCCAGCAGTTACTCGAAAGGGGCGGTCGGGGAGCTGTTTTTT	CASSYSKGAVGELFF
TRBD2	.	TRBJ2-3	TRBV11-2	TGTGCCAGCAGCTTATCCATGCGGGAGGTCACAGATACGCAGTATTTT	CASSLSMREVTDTQYF
.	.	TRBJ1-2	TRBV28	TGTGCCATTAGACGAGTAGCGGACTATGGCTACACCTTC	CAIRRVADYGYTF
.	.	TRBJ2-1	TRBV11-3	TGTGCCAGCAGCTTAGTGTCGTCCTACAATGAGCAGTTCTTC	CASSLVSSYNEQFF
.	few	TRBJ1-3	TRBV2	TGTGCCAGCAGACTGTTGGGAAACACCATATATTTT	CASRLLGNTIYF
TRBD1	.	TRBJ1-1	TRBV13	TGTGCCAGCAGCTTACGAGGACAGGGGCCTGGACGGGCTTTCTTT	CASSLRGQGPGRAFF
TRBD2	.	TRBJ2-7	TRBV7-9	TGTGCCAGCAGCGGCGAGACTAGCGTGAGCTCCTACGAGCAGTACTTC	CASSGETSVSSYEQYF
TRBD2	.	TRBJ2-2	TRBV19	TGTGCCACCACGGGACTAGCGGGAGGGAACACCGGGGAGCTGTTTTTT	CATTGLAGGNTGELFF
.	few	TRBJ1-4	TRBV6-1	TGTGCCAGCAGTGATTCCCGGAGGGGTGAAAAACTGTTTTTT	CASSDSRRGEKLFF
.	few	TRBJ1-2	TRBV4-1	TGCGCCAGCAGCCAAGACAGGGGCTATGGCTACACCTTC	CASSQDRGYGYTF
TRBD1	.	TRBJ1-5	TRBV6-1	TGTGCCAGCGAGGGGGAACAGGGGGCTTTACAGCCCCAGCATTTT	CASEGEQGALQPQHF
.	.	TRBJ1-5	TRBV19	TGTGCCAGTAGTAAGGGGGAGTTGCAGCCCCAGCATTTT	CASSKGELQPQHF
TRBD2	.	TRBJ2-1	TRBV30	TGTGCCTGGGGACTAGCGGGAGGTGAGCAGTTCTTC	CAWGLAGGEQFF
.	.	TRBJ2-2	TRBV4-2	TGTGCCAGCAGCCAGCCGCCAGGGTCTATTGCGAACACCGGGGAGCTGTTTTTT	CASSQPPGSIANTGELFF
.	.	TRBJ2-3	TRBV9	TGTGCCAGCAGCGCTGGACTCCAAGGAGATACGCAGTATTTT	CASSAGLQGDTQYF
.	.	TRBJ1-1	TRBV7-9	TGTGCCAGCAGCTTAGGCAACCAGGGGTTTGACACTGAAGCTTTCTTT	CASSLGNQGFDTEAFF
.	.	TRBJ1-1	TRBV6-1	TGTGCCAGCAGTGACCTACAGGCGAGTGGGACTGAAGCTTTCTTT	CASSDLQASGTEAFF
TRBD2	.	TRBJ2-1	TRBV6-1	TGTGCCAGCAGTGCCTCTGGCGGGGGAGAGATTAGCTCCTACAATGAGCAGTTCTTC	CASSASGGGEISSYNEQFF
TRBD2	.	TRBJ2-2	TRBV7-7	TGTGCTAGCAGCTTAGGACCTAGCGGGATCCCCGGGGAGCTGTTTTTT	CASSLGPSGIPGELFF